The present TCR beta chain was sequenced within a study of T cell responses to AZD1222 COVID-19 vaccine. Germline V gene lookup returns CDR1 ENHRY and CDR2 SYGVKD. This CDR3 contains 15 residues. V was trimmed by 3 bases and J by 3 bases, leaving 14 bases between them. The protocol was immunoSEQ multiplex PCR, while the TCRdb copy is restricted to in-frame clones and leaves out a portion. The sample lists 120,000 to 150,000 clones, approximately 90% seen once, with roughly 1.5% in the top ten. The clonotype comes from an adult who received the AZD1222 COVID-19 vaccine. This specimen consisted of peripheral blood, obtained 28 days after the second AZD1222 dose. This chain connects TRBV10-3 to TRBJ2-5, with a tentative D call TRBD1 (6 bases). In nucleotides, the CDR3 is TGTGCCATCAGTGACCCACACAGGGTGGAAGAGACCCAGTACTTC. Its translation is CAISDPHRVEETQYF.